This T cell receptor (beta chain) comes out of a study of response to subunit inactivated influenza vaccine. General study results and limits: The authors offered the suggestion that each seasonal influenza vaccination recruits few new T cells.

One entry per CDR3 protein, called by TCRdb with MiXCR from the RT-PCR reads. The table has fewer than 650,000 distinct CDR3 sequences, under 15% seen once. V lost 6 bases and J lost 2, with 14 bases in between. The CDR3 contains 14 residues. CDR1 SQVTM and CDR2 ANQGSEA come from the germline V gene. This clonotype was observed many times. The antigen is not known. The sequences come from PBMCs from blood, collected 45 days after vaccination. The receptor was isolated from a man aged 45 to 65 who received an inactivated influenza vaccine. The chain carries TRBV29-1 and TRBJ1-5; no clear D. CDR3 protein: CSVAPGMGNQPQHF. The CDR3 DNA is TGCAGCGTGGCCCCGGGGATGGGCAATCAGCCCCAGCATTTT.